A single sample is the source of the 26 T cell receptor beta chains below, sequenced in a study of shared clonotypes between healthy human individuals. CD45RO-negative cells were positively selected for CCR7, leaving out terminally differentiated effector memory CD45RA+ cells. Some clones are missing from TCRdb's copy, which holds only in-frame ones; the method was immunoSEQ multiplex PCR. The sample lists roughly 2,000,000 clones, about 93% occurring once. The specimen was naive CD8+ T cells from PBMCs. Every receptor here comes from a man between 18 and 35 years old in good health. Some clones in this sample may be carry-over from other donors' samples.

CDR3: CASSGTGGLEQFF. The CDR3 coding sequence is TGTGCCAGCAGCGGGACCGGGGGTTTGGAGCAGTTCTTC. The rearrangement uses TRBV5-6 and TRBJ2-1, with TRBD2 as a possible D gene (6 bases). V was cut by 4 bases and J by 10 bases, with 15 bases left in between. CDR1 and CDR2 from the germline V gene are SGHDT and YYEEEE. This CDR3 has 13 residues.

This clone appeared once. The CDR3 bases are TGTGCCAGCCTGCCCGGGGGAACCTACGAGCAGTACTTC. It encodes CASLPGGTYEQYF. V usage is TRBV28 and J usage is TRBJ2-7, with a tentative D call TRBD2 (6 bases). This CDR3 is built from 13 residues. V was cut by 8 bases and J by 2 bases, with 13 bases left in between. Germline V gives CDR1 MDHEN, CDR2 SYDVKM.

The chain carries TRBV27 and TRBJ1-2; no clear D gene. The CDR3 is made up of 16 amino acids. V lost 4 bases to trimming and J lost 2 bases, with 17 bases between them. Germline-derived CDR1 and CDR2 are MNHEY and SMNVEV (reference sequence). The CDR3 loop reads CASSSLAAAGNYGYTF. DNA of the CDR3: TGTGCCAGCAGTTCCCTCGCGGCAGCGGGGAACTATGGCTACACCTTC.

The V and J genes are TRBV4-2 and TRBJ1-3, with TRBD1 as a possible D gene (5 bases). Germline V gene lookup returns CDR1 LGHNA and CDR2 YNFKEQ. The CDR3 runs 16 residues. Trimming stripped 3 bases from V and 2 bases from J, with 14 bases between. The CDR3 loop reads CASSQNPGGTGNTIYF. The CDR3 DNA sequence: TGTGCCAGCAGCCAGAACCCTGGGGGAACTGGAAACACCATATATTTT.

This clone appeared once. J is TRBJ1-2 and V is TRBV28; 12 positions match TRBD1. After removal of 7 bases from V and 3 bases from J, the junction contained 12 bases not matched to a gene. The CDR3 runs 17 residues. Germline lookup yields CDR1 MDHEN and CDR2 SYDVKM. The chain's CDR3 is CASTQTGTGGADYGYTF. CDR3 bases: TGTGCCAGCACCCAAACCGGGACAGGGGGCGCGGACTATGGCTACACCTTC.

A remark on this clone: Other nucleotide sequences from this sample produce the same CDR3. The chain carries TRBV19 and TRBJ1-1, with no clear D. The germline V gene encodes CDR1 LNHDA and CDR2 SQIVND (reference sequence). V was pared by 5 bases and J by 0 bases, with 10 bases between. This CDR3 spans 14 amino acids. CDR3 nucleotide sequence: TGTGCCAGTAGTTCCTCAGGAGTGAACACTGAAGCTTTCTTT. It yields the protein CASSSSGVNTEAFF.

With respect to this clone: One junction end does not reproduce the germline sequence, and a read error may be involved. This chain connects TRBV5-4 to TRBJ1-2; 8 bases fit TRBD1. The CDR3 extends over 12 amino acids. Germline-derived CDR1 and CDR2 are SGHNT and YYREEE (reference sequence). CDR3: CASSLERQGFAF. DNA of the CDR3: TGTGCCAGCAGCTTGGAGCGACAGGGGTTCGCCTTC.

This clone was recorded a few times. The same CDR3 can be traced to other DNA sequences in this sample. The chain is built from TRBV15 and TRBJ1-1; D remains unclear. This CDR3 region has 11 residues. Trimming cost V 3 bases and J 2 bases, with 1 base left between them. In germline, CDR1 is LNHNV, CDR2 YYDKDF (reference sequence). CDR3 nucleotide sequence: TGTGCCACCAGCAGCAACACTGAAGCTTTCTTT. As protein: CATSSNTEAFF.

This chain uses TRBV6-1 with TRBJ2-1, with TRBD2 matching over 9 bases. Germline CDR1 reads MNHNS; CDR2 reads SASEGT. The CDR3 sequence is 15 residues long. J lost 4 bases, V lost 7 bases, and 8 bases had no gene match. CDR3 in amino acids: CASIDLAGAYNEQFF. DNA of the CDR3: TGTGCCAGCATTGACTTAGCGGGAGCATACAATGAGCAGTTCTTC.

V gene TRBV6-1 combines with J gene TRBJ2-7, with 7 bases matching TRBD1. Germline V gene data show CDR1 as MNHNS and CDR2 as SASEGT. The CDR3 extends over 15 amino acids. J gave up 5 bases and V 5 bases, and 12 bases lay outside the gene matches. CDR3 coding DNA: TGTGCCAGCAGTCTTAAACAGGGGAGAATTGACGAGCAGTACTTC. Its translation: CASSLKQGRIDEQYF.

The V and J genes are TRBV2 and TRBJ2-1; a weak D match, TRBD1 (6 bases). The CDR3 runs 16 residues. Trimming took 0 bases from V and 4 from J, leaving 13 bases between them. Per germline, CDR1 SNHLY and CDR2 FYNNEI. As DNA, the CDR3 is TGTGCCAGCAGTGAAGCGAACAGGGCCCCTTACAATGAGCAGTTCTTC. This gives the protein CASSEANRAPYNEQFF.

The gene calls are TRBV27 and TRBJ2-7; 8 nucleotides agree with TRBD2. The CDR3 is made up of 12 amino acids. Germline CDR1 and CDR2: MNHEY and SMNVEV (reference sequence). Trimming cost V 10 bases and J 2 bases; bases outside gene matches: 4. CDR3 region: CATGGQAYEQYF. The CDR3 DNA sequence: TGTGCCACGGGGGGGCAGGCCTACGAGCAGTACTTC.

This clone has only one observation. The same CDR3 can be traced to other DNA sequences in this sample. This rearrangement joins TRBV27 to TRBJ2-7; 7 positions agree with TRBD1. The CDR3 spans 15 residues. Germline trimming cut 5 bases from V and 2 bases from J; bases unmatched to any gene: 9. CDR1 MNHEY and CDR2 SMNVEV come from the germline V gene (reference sequence). The CDR3: CASSLSGTATYEQYF. The CDR3 coding sequence is TGTGCCAGCAGTCTTTCCGGGACAGCCACCTACGAGCAGTACTTC.

Here the CDR3 reads CASRRQGAGYGYTF. The CDR3 DNA sequence: TGTGCCAGCAGGCGACAGGGGGCTGGCTATGGCTACACCTTC. The chain employs TRBV6-5 and TRBJ1-2; 10 nucleotides match TRBD1. Germline V gene lookup returns CDR1 MNHEY and CDR2 SVGAGI. CDR3 size: 14 residues. V lost 6 bases and J lost 4; bases outside the gene matches: 5.

CDR3 DNA: TGTGCCAGCGGGGAGGGACAGGCCTACGAGCAGTACTTC. This encodes CASGEGQAYEQYF. The chain is built from TRBV9 and TRBJ2-7; TRBD1 is a possible D gene (8 bases). V dropped 7 bases and J dropped 2 bases, with 13 bases sitting between them. The germline V gene has CDR1 SGDLS and CDR2 YYNGEE. The length of the CDR3 is 13 residues. The full variable domain, rest sourced from reference TRBV9 and TRBJ2-7, is DSGVTQTPKHLITATGQRVTLRCSPRSGDLSVYWYQQSLDQGLQFLIQYYNGEERAKGNILERFSAQQFPDLHSELNLSSLELGDSALYFCASGEGQAYEQYFGPGTRLTVT.

This chain uses TRBV30 with TRBJ2-7, with a weak D call TRBD2 (6 bases). Trimming took off 0 bases at V and 7 bases at J, with 13 bases between the two ends. Germline V gene lookup returns CDR1 GTSNPN and CDR2 SVGIG (reference sequence). The CDR3 runs to 13 residues. The CDR3 DNA reads TGTGCCTGGAGTGTACTAGCTCGGGGGGAGCAGTACTTC. Its protein product is CAWSVLARGEQYF.

The chain has TRBV19 and TRBJ2-7; D unclear. Trimming took 3 bases from V and 7 from J, leaving 19 bases between them. CDR1 and CDR2 from the germline V gene are LNHDA and SQIVND (reference sequence). The CDR3 is 15 residues long. The CDR3 DNA reads as TGTGCCAGTAGTATTCGGTTGGACCCGCGTTGGGAGCAGTACTTC. It codes for CASSIRLDPRWEQYF.

This clone was seen a single time. The chain carries TRBV6-5 and TRBJ2-7; tentative D call: TRBD1 (7 bases). The CDR3 contains 14 residues. The V and J ends lost 4 bases and 3 bases respectively, with 13 bases between them. Germline CDR1 reads MNHEY; CDR2 reads SVGAGI. CDR3 bases: TGTGCCAGCAGTTCAGGGGGGCTAGACTACGAGCAGTACTTC. Translating gives CASSSGGLDYEQYF.

This clone has just one count. J is TRBJ2-5 and V is TRBV18; tentative D call: TRBD2 (5 bases). The CDR3 contains 13 residues. Trimming stripped 5 bases from V and 4 bases from J, with 11 bases between. From germline, CDR1 is KGHSH and CDR2 LQKENI. Here the CDR3 reads CASSGSRGETQYF. CDR3 nucleotides: TGTGCCAGCTCAGGGTCACGGGGAGAGACCCAGTACTTC.

The chain couples TRBV7-9 to TRBJ2-7, with TRBD2 identical over 12 bases. V lost 0 bases to trimming and J lost 1 base; unmatched junction nucleotides: 4. Germline CDR1 is SEHNR and CDR2 is FQNEAQ (reference sequence). The CDR3 is made up of 17 amino acids. Here the CDR3 reads CASSLALGTSGSYEQYF. CDR3 DNA: TGTGCCAGCAGCTTAGCACTTGGGACTAGCGGGTCCTACGAGCAGTACTTC.

The chain is built from TRBV27 and TRBJ2-3, with 9 nucleotides matching TRBD2. Germline CDR1 is MNHEY and CDR2 is SMNVEV (reference sequence). The CDR3 has 13 residues. Trimming removed 9 bases from V and 2 bases from J; junction bases left unmatched: 3. CDR3 bases: TGTGCCAGTATAGCGGGAGACACAGATACGCAGTATTTT. Translated, it gives CASIAGDTDTQYF.

Concerning this clone itself: At the DNA level, this CDR3 is encoded by other sequences in the same sample as well. The V call is TRBV9, the J call TRBJ2-2; a weak D match, TRBD2 (5 bases). Germline V gene lookup returns CDR1 SGDLS and CDR2 YYNGEE. The CDR3 is 12 amino acids. V dropped 2 bases and J dropped 6 bases, with 5 bases sitting between them. CDR3 residues: CASSVRAGELFF. CDR3 nucleotide sequence: TGTGCCAGCAGCGTGCGGGCCGGGGAGCTGTTTTTT.

The rearrangement links TRBV7-3 to TRBJ2-6, with TRBD1 matching 8 bases. V shed 4 bases and J 1 base; nucleotides not matched to a gene: 6. The CDR3 is 17 amino acids. Germline assignment: CDR1 SGHTA and CDR2 FQGTGA. DNA of the CDR3: TGTGCCAGCAGCTCTAGGGACAGGCCGTCTGGGGCCAACGTCCTGACTTTC. It encodes CASSSRDRPSGANVLTF.

The V call is TRBV7-6, the J call TRBJ2-1; possibly TRBD2 for D (6 bases). This CDR3 is built from 16 residues. Germline CDR1 and CDR2: SGHVS and FNYEAQ. V dropped 5 bases and J dropped 5 bases, with 19 bases sitting between them. As DNA, the CDR3 is TGTGCCAGCAGCCCATCTGTCCCCGGACTACACAATGAGCAGTTCTTC. Amino acids: CASSPSVPGLHNEQFF.

The rearrangement links TRBV5-4 to TRBJ2-7, with a tentative D call TRBD2 (6 bases). The CDR3 runs to 14 residues. V lost 0 bases and J 5 bases, leaving 12 bases between the germline ends. The germline gives CDR1 SGHNT, CDR2 YYREEE (reference sequence). CDR3 in DNA: TGTGCCAGCAGCTTGGGGCGACTAGTTAACGAGCAGTACTTC. Its protein is CASSLGRLVNEQYF.

Only a few counts were recorded for this clone. The CDR3 loop is CASRAYQPQHF. The CDR3 region has the DNA TGTGCCAGCAGGGCTTATCAGCCCCAGCATTTT. The chain has TRBV6-1 and TRBJ1-5; no clear D gene. Looked up from germline, CDR1 is MNHNS and CDR2 is SASEGT. Trimming left V 6 bases short and J 5 bases short, with 5 bases between. The CDR3 is 11 amino acids.